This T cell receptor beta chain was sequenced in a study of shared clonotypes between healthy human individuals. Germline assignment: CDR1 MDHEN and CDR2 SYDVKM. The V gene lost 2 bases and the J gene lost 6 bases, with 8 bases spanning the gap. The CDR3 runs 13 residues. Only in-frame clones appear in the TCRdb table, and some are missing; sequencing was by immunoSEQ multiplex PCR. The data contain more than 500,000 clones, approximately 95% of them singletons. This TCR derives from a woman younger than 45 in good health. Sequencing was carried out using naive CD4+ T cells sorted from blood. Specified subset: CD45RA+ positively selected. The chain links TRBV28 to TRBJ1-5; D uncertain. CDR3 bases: TGTGCCAGCAGTTTACCAGACGCTCAGCCCCAGCATTTT. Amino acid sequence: CASSLPDAQPQHF.